This T cell receptor (beta chain) appears in the sequencing data of a study of regulatory T cells in long-lasting Graves disease. Study-wide background: Graves' cases, newly diagnosed, had used antithyroid drugs under 3 months.

V shed 3 bases and J 4 bases; nucleotides not matched to a gene: 11. The CDR3 covers 17 residues. Germline CDR1 is MNHEY and CDR2 is SMNVEV (reference sequence). Sequencing libraries for TCR beta were prepared with iRepertoire HTBI primers and Arm-PCR of CDR3 regions. TCRdb re-derived calls from the multiplex PCR reads in MiXCR, one entry per CDR3 protein. The sample shows hundreds of thousands of distinct CDR3 sequences, about 16% of them seen only once. Noted time point: newly diagnosed GD, antithyroid drugs for less than 3 months. RNA from PBMCs was the source of the TCR library. The same specimen was also included in a second study, on T cells in Graves' hyperthyroidism and ophthalmopathy.

This chain links TRBV27 with TRBJ2-5, with 10 bases fitting TRBD1. The sample here was peripheral blood mononuclear cells (PBMCs), taken at new diagnosis, from a patient treated with antithyroid drugs. The sequence derives from a man younger than 35 with Graves disease. CDR3 protein: CASSFHYRQGARETQYF. The CDR3 DNA reads as TGTGCCAGCAGTTTCCACTACCGACAGGGGGCACGAGAGACCCAGTACTTC.